The 20 T cell receptor beta chains below all came from one sample that was sequenced in a study of human T cells and chemical hapten exposure. MiXCR, run by TCRdb on the RACE reads, gives a single entry per CDR3 protein. The sample lists approximately 120,000 distinct CDR3 sequences, 9.2% occurring once. Described time point: patch test 2, 6 weeks after DPC sensitization. The treatment here: therapeutic diphenylcyclopropenone sensitization with weekly scalp DPC. Sample: whole blood, taken in connection with sensitization to the hapten diphenylcyclopropenone (DPC). These receptors came from a woman aged 40 to 50 with alopecia areata. Some clones in this sample may be carry-over from other donors' samples.

This clonotype was found many times. The rearrangement uses TRBV9 and TRBJ2-3; D is perhaps TRBD1 or TRBD2 (5 bases each). The germline V gene encodes CDR1 SGDLS and CDR2 YYNGEE. This CDR3 has 16 residues. Trimming removed 4 bases at V and 0 bases at J, with 15 bases between. CDR3 nucleotide sequence: TGTGCCAGCAGCCCCCTCCGGGACCGAAGCACAGATACGCAGTATTTT. Amino acid sequence: CASSPLRDRSTDTQYF.

Written as DNA, the CDR3 is TGTGCCTGGGATCTAGCGGGGGGAGCAGGTGCTGAGCAGTTCTTC. Translated, it gives CAWDLAGGAGAEQFF. The rearrangement joins TRBV30 to TRBJ2-1, with TRBD2 identical over 11 bases. Germline V gives CDR1 GTSNPN, CDR2 SVGIG (reference sequence). CDR3 length: 15 residues. J lost 9 bases, V lost 5 bases, and 12 bases had no gene match.

This clonotype was detected a few times. The chain joins TRBV19 to TRBJ2-1, with 12 bases matching TRBD2. Germline trimming cut 3 bases from V and 1 base from J; bases unmatched to any gene: 7. Germline values: CDR1 LNHDA, CDR2 SQIVND (reference sequence). This CDR3 contains 18 residues. CDR3 bases: TGTGCCAGTAGTATCCGGGCTAGCGGGGGGGCGTCCTACAATGAGCAGTTCTTC. Protein product: CASSIRASGGASYNEQFF.

This clonotype was recorded many times. The V call is TRBV5-1, the J call TRBJ2-5; D is undetermined. Between the trimmed V and J ends, which lost 0 bases and 7 bases, there was a span of 7 bases. Germline CDR1 and CDR2: SGHRS and YFSETQ. The CDR3 loop spans 12 amino acids. This CDR3 is CASSLEFATQYF. Written as DNA, the CDR3 is TGCGCCAGCAGCTTGGAGTTCGCGACCCAGTACTTC.

This clonotype came up a few times. The chain has TRBV6-5 and TRBJ2-3; D is perhaps TRBD2 (6 bases). Trimming removed 2 bases at V and 5 bases at J, with 11 bases between. Germline-derived CDR1 and CDR2 are MNHEY and SVGAGI. This CDR3 contains 14 residues. The chain's CDR3 is CASSYQVGRDTQYF. For the CDR3, the DNA is TGTGCCAGCAGTTACCAGGTCGGGAGAGATACGCAGTATTTT.

The chain carries TRBV7-6 and TRBJ2-1; 9 bases are a match to TRBD2. Per germline, CDR1 SGHVS and CDR2 FNYEAQ. With 6 bases clipped from V and 6 bases from J, the junction kept 15 bases outside the gene matches. This CDR3 spans 17 amino acids. The CDR3 here is CASSPHSGGPEPNEQFF. The DNA for the CDR3 is TGTGCCAGCAGTCCCCATAGCGGGGGACCCGAACCCAATGAGCAGTTCTTC.

To note about this clonotype: One end of the junction is discordant with germline, which a read error may explain. Here the CDR3 reads CATSSLAENLFF. The CDR3 DNA is TGTGCCACCAGCAGCTTGGCTGAAAATCTGTTTTTT. The chain couples TRBV15 to TRBJ1-4, with D unclear. This CDR3 region has 12 residues. Germline V CDR1 and CDR2: LNHNV, YYDKDF (reference sequence).

There are a few counts of this clonotype. The V gene is TRBV30, the J gene TRBJ1-1, with no clear D. CDR3 length: 10 amino acids. The V gene lost 4 bases and the J gene lost 7 bases, with 7 bases spanning the gap. CDR1 and CDR2 from the germline V gene are GTSNPN and SVGIG (reference sequence). Here the CDR3 DNA reads TGTGCCTGGACCCGAGTTGAAGCTTTCTTT. Protein: CAWTRVEAFF.

The CDR3 loop is CASSSPTPKNIQYF. The DNA for the CDR3 is TGTGCCAGCAGCTCCCCAACCCCTAAAAACATTCAGTACTTC. This chain joins TRBV11-2 and TRBJ2-4; D not certain. The V end was cut by 4 bases, the J end by 4 bases, with 11 bases between. CDR1 and CDR2 (germline): SGHAT, FQNNGV. The CDR3 spans 14 residues.

This clonotype came up a few times. V usage is TRBV20-1 and J usage is TRBJ2-3; D remains ambiguous. From germline, CDR1 is DFQATT and CDR2 SNEGSKA (reference sequence). This CDR3 is built from 11 residues. V shed 3 bases and J shed 10 bases, with 11 bases lying between them. CDR3 DNA: TGCAGTGCTAGTTTTCTGATGGCGCAGTATTTT. Protein sequence: CSASFLMAQYF.

This clonotype occurred many times. The chain carries TRBV5-1 and TRBJ2-1; maybe TRBD2 (6 bases). The CDR3 runs 15 residues. Germline loops: CDR1 SGHRS, CDR2 YFSETQ. V lost 0 bases to trimming and J lost 4 bases, with 11 bases between them. The CDR3 bases are TGCGCCAGCAGCTTGGGGGCTAGCGAGTACAATGAGCAGTTCTTC. The encoded protein is CASSLGASEYNEQFF.

In its sample, this clonotype was seen a few times. The chain carries TRBV27 and TRBJ2-7, with 10 bases matching TRBD2. Germline V CDR1 and CDR2: MNHEY, SMNVEV (reference sequence). J lost 2 bases, V lost 6 bases, and 13 bases had no gene match. CDR3 size: 17 residues. The CDR3: CASSLRVSGGRTYEQYF. The CDR3 DNA is TGTGCCAGCAGCCTTCGAGTTAGCGGGGGGCGAACCTACGAGCAGTACTTC.

The genes are TRBV5-1 and TRBJ2-7; TRBD1 might be the D (7 bases). The CDR3 runs to 12 residues. Trimming shortened V by 5 bases and J by 3 bases, and 9 bases separated the two germline ends. Germline CDR1 is SGHRS and CDR2 is YFSETQ. Here the CDR3 reads CASRRDSYEQYF. CDR3 coding DNA: TGCGCCAGCAGGCGGGACAGCTACGAGCAGTACTTC. The variable domain in full, completed from reference TRBV5-1 and TRBJ2-7, reads KAGVTQTPRYLIKTRGQQVTLSCSPISGHRSVSWYQQTPGQGLQFLFEYFSETQRNKGNFPGRFSGRQFSNSRSEMNVSTLELGDSALYLCASRRDSYEQYFGPGTRLTVT.

This clonotype was observed at least ten times. The V and J genes are TRBV20-1 and TRBJ1-6, with 7 bases identical to TRBD1. V was pared by 5 bases and J by 2 bases, with 15 bases of the junction left unmatched. This CDR3 has 18 residues. Looked up from germline, CDR1 is DFQATT and CDR2 is SNEGSKA (reference sequence). This CDR3 is CSAPPAGQVETYNSPLHF. CDR3 DNA sequence: TGCAGTGCTCCTCCAGCCGGACAGGTCGAGACCTATAATTCACCCCTCCACTTT.

This clonotype was seen at least ten times. The chain employs TRBV2 and TRBJ1-6; D gene uncertain. The CDR3 contains 15 residues. V was pared by 7 bases and J by 6 bases, with 16 bases between. Germline V gene data show CDR1 as SNHLY and CDR2 as FYNNEI. The CDR3 region has the DNA TGTGCCAGCACGTGGACGAGCGGTGGTAATTCACCCCTCCACTTT. Its protein product is CASTWTSGGNSPLHF.

This clonotype was counted ten times or more. This chain uses TRBV7-2 with TRBJ1-2; D ambiguous. This CDR3 has 15 residues. CDR1 is SGHTA and CDR2 is FQGNSA in the germline V gene. The V gene lost 6 bases and the J gene lost 4 bases, with 18 bases spanning the gap. CDR3 sequence: CASRIQTRGPYGYTF. The DNA for the CDR3 is TGTGCCAGCAGAATACAGACCCGAGGGCCCTATGGCTACACCTTC.

In this sample, this clonotype turned up a few times. The chain has TRBV12-3 or TRBV12-4 and TRBJ1-2, with D unresolved. CDR3 length: 12 residues. Trimming left V 5 bases short and J 8 bases short, with 12 bases between. The DNA of the CDR3 is TGTGCCAGCAGTCGGACGGGCCGCGGCTACACCTTC. Translating gives CASSRTGRGYTF.

This clonotype was counted many times. The J gene is TRBJ1-2, the V gene TRBV5-6; D is unclear. The V and J ends lost 5 bases and 4 bases respectively, with 18 bases between them. The CDR3 spans 15 residues. From germline, CDR1 is SGHDT and CDR2 YYEEEE. CDR3 amino acids: CASRLPAEGRYGYTF. CDR3 bases: TGTGCCAGCAGACTACCCGCTGAGGGCCGCTATGGCTACACCTTC.

A few counts support this clonotype. The chain has TRBV2 and TRBJ2-3, with TRBD2 matching over 8 bases. CDR1 is SNHLY and CDR2 is FYNNEI in the germline V gene. V trimming: 4 bases; J trimming: 0 bases; junction bases outside the gene matches: 6. The CDR3 totals 16 residues. CDR3 bases: TGTGCCAGCAGTGGCGGTAGCGGGGCTAGCACAGATACGCAGTATTTT. Translating it yields CASSGGSGASTDTQYF.

The sample holds a few counts of this clonotype. The V call is TRBV7-9, the J call TRBJ2-1, with TRBD1 identical over 10 bases. The CDR3 runs to 15 residues. With 5 bases clipped from V and 7 bases from J, the junction kept 8 bases outside the gene matches. Germline loops: CDR1 SEHNR, CDR2 FQNEAQ (reference sequence). The CDR3 loop reads CASSRTGGPINEQFF. As DNA, the CDR3 is TGTGCCAGCAGCCGGACAGGGGGTCCAATTAATGAGCAGTTCTTC.